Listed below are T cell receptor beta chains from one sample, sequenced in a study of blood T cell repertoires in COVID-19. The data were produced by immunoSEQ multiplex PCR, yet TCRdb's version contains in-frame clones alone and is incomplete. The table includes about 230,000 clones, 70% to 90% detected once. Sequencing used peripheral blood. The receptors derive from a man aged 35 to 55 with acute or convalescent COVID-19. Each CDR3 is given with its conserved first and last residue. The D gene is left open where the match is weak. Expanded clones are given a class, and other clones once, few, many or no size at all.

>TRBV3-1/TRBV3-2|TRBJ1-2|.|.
CASSQGYQGWYGYTF
TGTGCCAGCAGCCAAGGGTACCAGGGGTGGTATGGCTACACCTTC
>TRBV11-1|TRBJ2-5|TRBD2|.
CASSFRGGRVSQYF
TGTGCCAGCAGCTTCCGGGGGGGAAGGGTCTCCCAGTACTTC
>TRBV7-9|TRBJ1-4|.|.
CASSFTGSDEKLFF
TGTGCCAGCAGCTTTACAGGGTCTGATGAAAAACTGTTTTTT
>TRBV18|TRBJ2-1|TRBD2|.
CASSPGLAGAGYNEQFF
TGTGCCAGCTCTCCTGGACTAGCGGGGGCTGGCTACAATGAGCAGTTCTTC
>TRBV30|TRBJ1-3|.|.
CAWGRLTGNTIYF
TGTGCCTGGGGACGGTTGACTGGAAACACCATATATTTT
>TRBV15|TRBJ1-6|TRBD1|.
CATSRTRDSWNSPLHF
TGTGCCACCAGCAGAACCCGGGACAGCTGGAATTCACCCCTCCACTTT
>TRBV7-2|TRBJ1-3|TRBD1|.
CASSRQGSSGNTIYF
TGTGCCAGCAGTCGACAGGGGAGCTCTGGAAACACCATATATTTT
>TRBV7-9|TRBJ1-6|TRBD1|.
CASSLQGADSPLHF
TGTGCCAGCAGCTTACAGGGGGCGGATTCACCCCTCCACTTT
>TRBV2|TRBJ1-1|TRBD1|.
CASRNRDREIMEAFF
TGTGCCAGCAGGAACCGGGACAGGGAAATTATGGAAGCTTTCTTT
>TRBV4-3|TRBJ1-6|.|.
CASSPFETENSPLHF
TGCGCCAGCAGCCCCTTTGAGACAGAGAATTCACCCCTCCACTTT
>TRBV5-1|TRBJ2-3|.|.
CASSTGPGTDTQYF
TGCGCCAGCAGTACAGGCCCTGGGACAGATACGCAGTATTTT
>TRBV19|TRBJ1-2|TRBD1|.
CASSPSDRVYGYTF
TGTGCCAGTAGCCCTTCGGACAGGGTGTATGGCTACACCTTC
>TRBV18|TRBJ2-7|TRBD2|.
CASSLNSGGTYEQYF
TGTGCCAGCTCACTCAATAGCGGGGGAACCTACGAGCAGTACTTC
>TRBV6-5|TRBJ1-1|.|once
CASSYSKGFGTEAFF
TGTGCCAGCAGTTACTCGAAGGGGTTCGGGACTGAAGCTTTCTTT
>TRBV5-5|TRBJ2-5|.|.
CASSPWTVMRETQYF
TGTGCCAGCAGCCCCTGGACTGTCATGCGAGAGACCCAGTACTTC
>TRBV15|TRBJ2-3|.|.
CATGGAVGTQYF
TGTGCCACCGGCGGGGCGGTAGGTACGCAGTATTTT
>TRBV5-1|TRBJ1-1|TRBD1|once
CASSPGGGYTEAFF
TGCGCCAGCAGCCCAGGGGGCGGTTACACTGAAGCTTTCTTT
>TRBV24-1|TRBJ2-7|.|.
CATSDFKGKVYEQYF
TGTGCCACCAGTGATTTCAAGGGGAAGGTCTACGAGCAGTACTTC
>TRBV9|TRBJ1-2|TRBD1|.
CASSPSMDRRGYTF
TGTGCCAGCAGCCCTAGTATGGACAGGCGCGGCTACACCTTC
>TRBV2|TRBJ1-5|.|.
CASSVQGEGKPQHF
TGTGCCAGCAGTGTGCAAGGGGAAGGGAAGCCCCAGCATTTT
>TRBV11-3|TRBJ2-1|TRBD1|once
CASSLDRAGSYNEQFF
TGTGCCAGCAGCTTGGACAGGGCGGGCTCCTACAATGAGCAGTTCTTC
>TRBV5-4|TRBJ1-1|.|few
CASSPGYRNTEAFF
TGTGCCAGCAGCCCGGGGTATCGGAACACTGAAGCTTTCTTT
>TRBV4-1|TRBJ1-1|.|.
CASSQAQGSDTEAFF
TGCGCCAGCAGCCAAGCCCAGGGGAGCGACACTGAAGCTTTCTTT
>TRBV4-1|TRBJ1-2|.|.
CASSQDAQGHGYTF
TGCGCCAGCAGCCAAGATGCCCAGGGCCATGGCTACACCTTC
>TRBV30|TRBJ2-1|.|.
CAWRGDSSSYNEQFF
TGTGCCTGGAGAGGGGACTCAAGCTCCTACAATGAGCAGTTCTTC
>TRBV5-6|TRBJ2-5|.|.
CASSFPTGLQETQYF
TGTGCCAGCAGCTTCCCCACAGGGCTCCAAGAGACCCAGTACTTC
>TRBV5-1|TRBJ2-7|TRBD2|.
CASKTAGGPNEQYF
TGCGCCAGCAAAACAGCGGGGGGGCCTAACGAGCAGTACTTC
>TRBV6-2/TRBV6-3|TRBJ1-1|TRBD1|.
CASSYSKLRRGSSWGTEAFF
TGTGCCAGCAGTTACTCGAAATTGCGCAGGGGGAGTAGTTGGGGCACTGAAGCTTTCTTT
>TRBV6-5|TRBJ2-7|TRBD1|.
CAFQTGTYEQYF
TGTGCCTTTCAGACAGGGACCTACGAGCAGTACTTC
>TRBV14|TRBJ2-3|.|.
CASSQETLAATSTDTQYF
TGTGCCAGCAGCCAAGAAACGTTGGCGGCGACTAGCACAGATACGCAGTATTTT
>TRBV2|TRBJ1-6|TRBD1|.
CASSGTGDNSPLHF
TGTGCCAGCAGTGGGACAGGGGATAATTCACCCCTCCACTTT
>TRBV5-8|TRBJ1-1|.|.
CASSWDTVNTEAFF
TGTGCCAGCAGCTGGGACACAGTGAACACTGAAGCTTTCTTT
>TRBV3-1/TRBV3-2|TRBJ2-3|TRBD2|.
CASSQGGSGGTDTQYF
TGTGCCAGCAGCCAAGGGGGTAGCGGGGGCACAGATACGCAGTATTTT
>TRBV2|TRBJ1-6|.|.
CASSARRGSPLHF
TGTGCCAGCAGTGCCCGAAGGGGTTCACCCCTCCACTTT
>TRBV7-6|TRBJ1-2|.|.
CASSSAGQPPFRYGYTF
TGTGCCAGCAGCTCGGCGGGGCAGCCCCCCTTTCGCTATGGCTACACCTTC
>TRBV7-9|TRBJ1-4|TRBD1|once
CASNDWGTAEKLFF
TGTGCCAGCAACGACTGGGGGACAGCTGAAAAACTGTTTTTT
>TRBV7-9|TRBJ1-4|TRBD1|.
CASSLGGTVGEKLFF
TGTGCCAGCAGCTTAGGTGGGACAGTGGGTGAAAAACTGTTTTTT
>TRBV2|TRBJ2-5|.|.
CASRLEGQETQYF
TGTGCCAGCAGGTTAGAGGGACAAGAGACCCAGTACTTC
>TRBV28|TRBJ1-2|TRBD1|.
CASSLWTGEGYTF
TGTGCCAGCAGTCTCTGGACAGGGGAAGGCTACACCTTC
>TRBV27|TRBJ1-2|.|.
CASSLYQDTMRYTF
TGTGCCAGCAGTTTATACCAGGACACCATGCGCTACACCTTC
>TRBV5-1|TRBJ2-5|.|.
CASSPRTGGSETQYF
TGCGCCAGCAGTCCCCGGACAGGAGGGTCGGAGACCCAGTACTTC
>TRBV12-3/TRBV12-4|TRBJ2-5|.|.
CASSLAWRETQYF
TGTGCCAGCAGCTTGGCCTGGCGGGAGACCCAGTACTTC
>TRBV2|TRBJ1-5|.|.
CASTWEQGSQPQHF
TGTGCCAGCACCTGGGAACAGGGATCTCAGCCCCAGCATTTT
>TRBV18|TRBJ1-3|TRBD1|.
CASSPPGTGSGNTIYF
TGTGCCAGCTCACCCCCCGGGACAGGGTCCGGAAACACCATATATTTT
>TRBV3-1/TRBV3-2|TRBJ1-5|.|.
CASSQLQGPQHF
TGTGCCAGCAGCCAACTTCAGGGCCCCCAGCATTTT
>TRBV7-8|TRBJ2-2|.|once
CASSSTPGHFTGELFF
TGTGCCAGCAGCTCTACACCGGGACACTTCACCGGGGAGCTGTTTTTT
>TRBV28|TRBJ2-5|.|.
CASSNLGQIQETQYF
TGTGCCAGCAGCAACCTAGGACAGATTCAAGAGACCCAGTACTTC
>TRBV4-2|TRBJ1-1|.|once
CASRAGKNTEAFF
TGTGCCAGCCGGGCGGGGAAGAACACTGAAGCTTTCTTT
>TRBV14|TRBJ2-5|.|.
CASSPNDRQGETQYF
TGTGCCAGCAGCCCAAACGACAGGCAAGGGGAGACCCAGTACTTC